The 20 T cell receptor beta chains in this list originate from one sample, sequenced in a study of shared clonotypes between healthy human individuals. Positively selected for CCR7, the CD45RO-negative cells used as naive CD8 cells excluded terminally differentiated effector memory CD45RA+ cells. The assay was immunoSEQ multiplex PCR, and TCRdb's table has in-frame clones only and misses some. This table has millions of clones, roughly 95% appearing once. The sequenced sample was naive CD8+ T cells sorted from blood. The source of these receptors is a man between 18 and 29 years old in good health.

V usage is TRBV28 and J usage is TRBJ2-1; possible D gene TRBD2, 6 bases. The CDR3 length is 13 residues. Germline loops: CDR1 MDHEN, CDR2 SYDVKM. Trimming shortened V by 4 bases and J by 9 bases, and 13 bases separated the two germline ends. The CDR3 protein is CASSSSGGSEQFF. CDR3 in DNA: TGTGCCAGCAGTTCCTCCGGGGGTTCTGAGCAGTTCTTC. The whole variable domain, remainder taken from reference TRBV28 and TRBJ2-1, is DVKVTQSSRYLVKRTGEKVFLECVQDMDHENMFWYRQDPGLGLRLIYFSYDVKMKEKGDIPEGYSVSREKKERFSLILESASTNQTSMYLCASSSSGGSEQFFGPGTRLTVL.

This clone has only one observation. The V gene is TRBV27, the J gene TRBJ1-5; a possible D gene is TRBD1 (6 bases). V was cut by 5 bases and J by 8 bases, with 16 bases left in between. Per the germline V gene, CDR1 is MNHEY and CDR2 is SMNVEV (reference sequence). The CDR3 contains 14 residues. CDR3 amino acids: CASSQQGLVEPQHF. As DNA, the CDR3 is TGTGCCAGCAGTCAACAGGGCCTGGTGGAGCCCCAGCATTTT.

The CDR3: CASSSDYQGTQYF. The DNA for the CDR3 is TGTGCCAGCAGCTCTGACTATCAGGGGACCCAGTACTTC. V is TRBV5-4 and J is TRBJ2-5, with D possibly called TRBD1 or TRBD2 (5 bases each). CDR1 and CDR2 from the germline V gene are SGHNT and YYREEE (reference sequence). The CDR3 covers 13 residues. V was shortened by 3 bases and J by 7 bases, with 13 bases between the two germline ends.

The V gene is TRBV11-3, the J gene TRBJ1-1; D possibly corresponds to TRBD1 (5 bases). This CDR3 spans 13 amino acids. The germline V gene has CDR1 SGHNT and CDR2 YENEEA. The V end was cut by 5 bases, the J end by 6 bases, with 13 bases between. In DNA form, the CDR3 reads TGTGCCAGCAGCCACGGGACTGAATCTGAAGCTTTCTTT. This codes for CASSHGTESEAFF. Based on the CDR3 plus reference TRBV11-3 and TRBJ1-1, the full variable domain is EAGVVQSPRYKIIEKKQPVAFWCNPISGHNTLYWYLQNLGQGPELLIRYENEEAVDDSQLPKDRFSAERLKGVDSTLKIQPAELGDSAVYLCASSHGTESEAFFGQGTRLTVV.

J is TRBJ2-1 and V is TRBV4-1; 8 positions match TRBD2. V lost 1 base and J lost 15; bases outside the gene matches: 8. This CDR3 has 13 residues. Germline V gene sequence: CDR1 MGHRA, CDR2 YSYEKL. DNA for the CDR3: TGCGCCAGCAGCCAAGGTGCCGGGACTAGAGGGTTCTTC. It encodes CASSQGAGTRGFF.

DNA for the CDR3: TGCGCCAGCAGCCCCTCCGACAGGGCGAACACTGAAGCTTTCTTT. Translation gives CASSPSDRANTEAFF. V is TRBV5-1 and J is TRBJ1-1; 7 bases match TRBD1. The CDR3 runs to 15 residues. V trimming: 4 bases; J trimming: 1 base; junction bases outside the gene matches: 7. Germline V CDR1 and CDR2: SGHRS, YFSETQ. Filled out from reference TRBV5-1 and TRBJ1-1, the complete variable domain reads KAGVTQTPRYLIKTRGQQVTLSCSPISGHRSVSWYQQTPGQGLQFLFEYFSETQRNKGNFPGRFSGRQFSNSRSEMNVSTLELGDSALYLCASSPSDRANTEAFFGQGTRLTVV.

A word on this clone: The sample carries other DNA sequences with the same CDR3. The rearrangement joins TRBV9 to TRBJ2-3, with D perhaps TRBD2 (7 bases). The CDR3 runs 16 residues. Germline CDR1 and CDR2: SGDLS and YYNGEE. V lost 0 bases to trimming and J lost 0 bases, with 11 bases between them. CDR3: CASSVEGGPSTDTQYF. The CDR3 DNA reads TGTGCCAGCAGCGTAGAGGGGGGGCCTAGCACAGATACGCAGTATTTT.

This sequence joins TRBV2 and TRBJ1-2, with unresolved D. The germline V gene encodes CDR1 SNHLY and CDR2 FYNNEI. The CDR3 is 12 residues long. Between the trimmed V and J ends, which lost 7 bases and 9 bases, there was a span of 15 bases. CDR3 nucleotides: TGTGCCAGCATAGGCCAGACCGTCAGCTACACCTTC. This translates into CASIGQTVSYTF.

The J gene is TRBJ2-5, the V gene TRBV7-9; a weak D match, TRBD2 (5 bases). CDR1 and CDR2 from the germline V gene are SEHNR and FQNEAQ (reference sequence). The CDR3 sequence is 14 residues long. Between the trimmed V and J ends, which lost 4 bases and 4 bases, there was a span of 13 bases. CDR3 in DNA: TGTGCCAGCAGCTCCGGAGAGGGAAGAGAGACCCAGTACTTC. This gives the protein CASSSGEGRETQYF.

The chain combines TRBV10-3 with TRBJ2-3, with D perhaps matching TRBD1 or TRBD2 (5 bases each). The CDR3 spans 11 residues. The germline gives CDR1 ENHRY, CDR2 SYGVKD. The V end lost 6 bases, the J end lost 6 bases, and 7 bases lay between the germline ends. The CDR3 DNA sequence: TGTGCCATCAGATGGGGGGATACGCAGTATTTT. Encoded protein: CAIRWGDTQYF.

The chain is built from TRBV10-1 and TRBJ1-1; 7 bases match TRBD1. Germline V gives CDR1 WNHNN, CDR2 SYGVQD (reference sequence). The J segment lost 4 bases and the V segment lost 3 bases, leaving 14 bases of the junction unmatched. CDR3 size: 17 residues. CDR3 in DNA: TGCGCCAGCAGTGAAGTGGCAGGGGGAGATTTCAGCACTGAAGCTTTCTTT. Residues: CASSEVAGGDFSTEAFF.

The V and J genes are TRBV7-6 and TRBJ2-1, with D maybe TRBD2 (6 bases). V was trimmed by 0 bases and J by 4 bases, leaving 16 bases between them. Germline V gives CDR1 SGHVS, CDR2 FNYEAQ. CDR3 length: 17 residues. The CDR3 spells CASSLAPFGSAYNEQFF. The CDR3 bases are TGTGCCAGCAGCTTAGCGCCTTTCGGGAGTGCTTACAATGAGCAGTTCTTC.

This CDR3 is CASSLAAGRDTEAFF. The CDR3 nucleotides read TGTGCCAGCAGCTTGGCGGCAGGGCGGGACACTGAAGCTTTCTTT. This rearrangement joins TRBV5-6 to TRBJ1-1, with D possibly TRBD1 on 5 matching bases. This CDR3 region has 15 residues. Between the trimmed V and J ends, which lost 0 bases and 3 bases, there was a span of 12 bases. The germline V gene has CDR1 SGHDT and CDR2 YYEEEE.

The gene calls are TRBV4-3 and TRBJ2-7; D remains unclear. Trimming took 0 bases from V and 3 from J, leaving 9 bases between them. Germline V gives CDR1 LGHNA, CDR2 YSLEER. The CDR3 has 14 amino acids. CDR3 DNA sequence: TGCGCCAGCAGCCAAGACTTAGTAAACTACGAGCAGTACTTC. This gives the protein CASSQDLVNYEQYF.

The chain links TRBV5-1 to TRBJ1-5; D is perhaps TRBD1 (6 bases). CDR1 SGHRS and CDR2 YFSETQ come from the germline V gene. The CDR3 extends over 15 amino acids. CDR3 coding DNA: TGCGCTCTTAGGAGGGGGGGTACGAGCAATCAGCCCCAGCATTTT. As protein: CALRRGGTSNQPQHF.

The rearrangement uses TRBV13 and TRBJ1-1; 8 positions agree with TRBD1. The CDR3 contains 13 residues. Trimming cost V 5 bases and J 6 bases; bases outside gene matches: 5. Germline V CDR1 and CDR2: PRHDT, FYEKMQ (reference sequence). In nucleotides, the CDR3 is TGTGCCAGCAGCGTCAGGGGGCAGGCTGAAGCTTTCTTT. It specifies CASSVRGQAEAFF.

The chain carries TRBV29-1 and TRBJ2-5; D remains unclear. The DNA end is more similar to TRBJ2-7, so the J call may be wrong. The CDR3 spans 12 residues. Germline lookup yields CDR1 SQVTM and CDR2 ANQGSEA. The CDR3 loop reads CSVALEWSEQYF. CDR3 DNA sequence: TGCAGCGTTGCCTTGGAGTGGAGCGAGCAGTACTTC.

The V call is TRBV7-8, the J call TRBJ2-5; no firm D call. The CDR3 length is 15 residues. V was pared by 3 bases and J by 2 bases, with 13 bases between. Germline V CDR1 and CDR2: SGHVS, FQNEAQ. The CDR3 DNA reads TGTGCCAGCAGCTTCGGGCCTTACTTACAAGAGACCCAGTACTTC. Residues: CASSFGPYLQETQYF.

This chain connects TRBV7-9 to TRBJ2-3, with 15 bases identical to TRBD2. The CDR3 totals 17 residues. The germline gives CDR1 SEHNR, CDR2 FQNEAQ (reference sequence). V lost 5 bases to trimming and J lost 2 bases; unmatched junction nucleotides: 5. CDR3 in DNA: TGTGCCAGCAGCCGAGGACTAGCGGGGGGGCCCACAGATACGCAGTATTTT. It is translated as CASSRGLAGGPTDTQYF.

The gene calls are TRBV19 and TRBJ2-4; D unresolved. Trimming pared 6 bases from V and 5 bases from J, leaving 11 bases between. This CDR3 is 13 amino acids long. Per the germline V gene, CDR1 is LNHDA and CDR2 is SQIVND (reference sequence). The CDR3 region is CASRGINENIQYF. The CDR3 nucleotides read TGTGCCAGTAGGGGAATCAATGAAAACATTCAGTACTTC.